Presented here are 31 T cell receptor beta chains from one specimen sequenced in a study of T cells in localized non-small cell lung cancer. Data came from immunoSEQ multiplex PCR; TCRdb stores just in-frame clones and leaves some out. The table records around 31,000 clones, around 94% of them present only once. The specimen comprised peripheral blood, sampled before any cancer treatment. Every receptor here comes from a woman aged 40-70 years with stage I lung adenocarcinoma.

The gene calls are TRBV27 and TRBJ2-7; D remains unclear. This CDR3 region has 10 residues. Germline V lookup: CDR1 MNHEY, CDR2 SMNVEV (reference sequence). Trimming removed 8 bases from V and 3 bases from J, with 5 bases in between. Here the CDR3 reads CASGYYEQYF. The CDR3 DNA reads TGTGCCAGCGGGTACTACGAGCAGTACTTC.

This rearrangement joins TRBV9 to TRBJ2-2, with D unclear. This CDR3 is 14 amino acids long. Germline CDR1 reads SGDLS; CDR2 reads YYNGEE. Trimming took 4 bases from V and 6 from J, leaving 13 bases between them. The CDR3 region has the DNA TGTGCCAGCAGCCCCAGGAGCCCCCCCGGGGAGCTGTTTTTT. It codes for CASSPRSPPGELFF.

V usage is TRBV5-1 and J usage is TRBJ1-5; 9 bases match TRBD1. CDR3 size: 15 residues. Germline assignment: CDR1 SGHRS and CDR2 YFSETQ. Trimming at V came to 4 bases and at J to 6 bases, leaving 8 bases not matched to a gene. Written as DNA, the CDR3 is TGCGCCAGCAGCAGATCCGGGACAGGGAGTCAGCCCCAGCATTTT. Protein sequence: CASSRSGTGSQPQHF.

J is TRBJ2-3 and V is TRBV27; 7 bases line up with TRBD2. CDR3 length equals 17 residues. V gave up 6 bases and J gave up 3 bases; unmatched junction bases: 15. The V gene's germline CDR1 is MNHEY and CDR2 SMNVEV (reference sequence). CDR3 in DNA: TGTGCCAGCAGACTCTGGGGCGGGAGTGGGAATACAGATACGCAGTATTTT. This gives the protein CASRLWGGSGNTDTQYF.

The genes are TRBV5-4 and TRBJ2-1; 13 bases map to TRBD2. The CDR3 spans 17 residues. J gave up 7 bases and V 7 bases, and 14 bases lay outside the gene matches. Germline CDR1 SGHNT, CDR2 YYREEE (reference sequence). The CDR3 loop reads CASGLRTSGSIRNEQFF. CDR3 coding DNA: TGTGCCAGCGGCCTGAGGACTAGCGGGAGTATTAGAAATGAGCAGTTCTTC.

The chain employs TRBV27 and TRBJ2-6, with TRBD2 as a possible D gene (6 bases). The germline V and J ends were trimmed by 8 bases and 1 base, with 6 bases remaining between them. The CDR3 is 13 amino acids. CDR1 and CDR2 (germline): MNHEY, SMNVEV (reference sequence). CDR3 nucleotides: TGTGCCAGCCGGGGGTCTGGGGCCAACGTCCTGACTTTC. Translating it yields CASRGSGANVLTF.

The gene calls are TRBV18 and TRBJ2-3; 14 bases agree with TRBD2. Germline CDR1 is KGHSH and CDR2 is LQKENI. The V gene end was trimmed by 4 bases and the J gene end by 4 bases; junction bases not matched to a gene: 7. This CDR3 comprises 17 residues. The CDR3 is CASSLRTSGGHADTQYF. The CDR3 nucleotides read TGTGCCAGCTCACTACGGACTAGCGGGGGGCATGCAGATACGCAGTATTTT.

This chain uses TRBV14 with TRBJ2-7, with 12 bases aligning to TRBD2. The germline gives CDR1 SGHDN, CDR2 FVKESK. This CDR3 region has 15 residues. With V trimmed by 5 bases and J by 3 bases, 5 bases remained unmatched. The CDR3 region is CASSERTSGDYEQYF. The DNA of the CDR3 is TGTGCCAGCAGCGAGAGGACTAGCGGGGACTACGAGCAGTACTTC.

V and J are TRBV7-2 and TRBJ2-5; 10 positions agree with TRBD1. The CDR3 runs 15 residues. V lost 4 bases to trimming and J lost 2 bases; unmatched junction nucleotides: 4. Germline V gene lookup returns CDR1 SGHTA and CDR2 FQGNSA. The CDR3 nucleotides read TGTGCCAGCAGCTCGGGACAGGGGTCTCAAGAGACCCAGTACTTC. This sequence encodes CASSSGQGSQETQYF.

The chain joins TRBV12-5 to TRBJ1-5; no clear D. V was shortened by 10 bases and J by 2 bases, with 15 bases between the two germline ends. From germline, CDR1 is LGHNT and CDR2 FRNRAP. This CDR3 spans 14 amino acids. CDR3 residues: CAKAIWRGNQPQHF. The CDR3 bases are TGTGCTAAGGCAATCTGGAGGGGCAATCAGCCCCAGCATTTT.

The chain uses TRBV29-1 and TRBJ1-2; D unclear. The CDR3 has 13 residues. The V gene lost 7 bases and the J gene lost 4 bases, with 16 bases spanning the gap. CDR1 SQVTM and CDR2 ANQGSEA come from the germline V gene. The CDR3 bases are TGCAGCGCAGCCTCAGTGATAGCCTATGGCTACACCTTC. Protein sequence: CSAASVIAYGYTF.

The rearrangement joins TRBV20-1 to TRBJ2-1; unclear D gene. Trimming pared 7 bases from V and 4 bases from J, leaving 8 bases between. The CDR3 contains 11 residues. CDR1 is DFQATT, CDR2 SNEGSKA, per germline (reference sequence). CDR3 sequence reads: CSGLGYNEQFF. As DNA, the CDR3 is TGCAGTGGGCTGGGTTACAATGAGCAGTTCTTC.

The genes are TRBV7-9 and TRBJ1-6, with D perhaps TRBD1 (6 bases). V lost 5 bases and J lost 7, with 12 bases in between. This CDR3 has 14 residues. Germline V gene sequence: CDR1 SEHNR, CDR2 FQNEAQ (reference sequence). CDR3 DNA sequence: TGTGCCAGCAGCACGACAGGCGCCAATTCACCCCTCCACTTT. Amino acids: CASSTTGANSPLHF. Full variable domain (outside the CDR3, taken from reference TRBV7-9 and TRBJ1-6): DTGVSQNPRHKITKRGQNVTFRCDPISEHNRLYWYRQTLGQGPEFLTYFQNEAQLEKSRLLSDRFSAERPKGSFSTLEIQRTEQGDSAMYLCASSTTGANSPLHFGNGTRLTVT.

The genes are TRBV2 and TRBJ2-3; 10 bases are a match to TRBD2. The V segment lost 6 bases and the J segment 10 bases; nucleotides outside the gene matches: 4. The germline CDR1 and CDR2 sequences are SNHLY and FYNNEI. The CDR3 is made up of 12 amino acids. Here the CDR3 reads CASRKAGGAQYF. The CDR3 DNA sequence: TGTGCCAGCAGGAAAGCGGGAGGGGCGCAGTATTTT.

This sequence joins TRBV7-9 and TRBJ2-1; D uncertain. This CDR3 is 14 amino acids long. Germline CDR1 and CDR2: SEHNR and FQNEAQ (reference sequence). V gave up 1 base and J gave up 9 bases, with 13 bases separating them. CDR3 nucleotides: TGTGCCAGCAGCTTAGTTGGGTCCCCGGGTGAGCAGTTCTTC. Translated, it gives CASSLVGSPGEQFF.

V is TRBV5-1 and J is TRBJ1-1; D not certain. The V end was cut by 0 bases, the J end by 1 base, with 7 bases between. The CDR3 loop spans 14 amino acids. CDR1 is SGHRS and CDR2 is YFSETQ in the germline V gene. For the CDR3, the DNA is TGCGCCAGCAGCTTGGGCCTGCCGAACACTGAAGCTTTCTTT. Residues: CASSLGLPNTEAFF.

This chain's CDR3 is CATSSGGELFF. CDR3 sequence (DNA): TGCGCCACCTCCAGTGGCGGGGAGCTGTTTTTT. V usage is TRBV5-1 and J usage is TRBJ2-2; no reliable D call. V shed 9 bases and J shed 7 bases, with 10 bases lying between them. This CDR3 comprises 11 residues. CDR1 and CDR2 (germline): SGHRS, YFSETQ.

Note on this clone: At the DNA level, this CDR3 is encoded by other sequences in the same sample as well. V usage is TRBV7-8 and J usage is TRBJ2-1; D might be TRBD2 (5 bases). The CDR3 has 18 residues. Germline V gene lookup returns CDR1 SGHVS and CDR2 FQNEAQ. V lost 5 bases, J lost 0 bases, and 20 bases lay in between. The CDR3 sequence: CASSHARGADFSYNEQFF. The CDR3 bases are TGTGCCAGCAGCCATGCAAGAGGAGCGGATTTCTCCTACAATGAGCAGTTCTTC.

The chain employs TRBV5-1 and TRBJ2-5, with D tentatively TRBD2 (6 bases). V was trimmed by 4 bases and J by 2 bases, leaving 15 bases between them. This CDR3 has 15 residues. Germline assignment: CDR1 SGHRS and CDR2 YFSETQ. The CDR3 nucleotides are TGCGCCAGCAGCCCCGGACTATCCGGGCAAGAGACCCAGTACTTC. Its translation: CASSPGLSGQETQYF.

The gene calls are TRBV19 and TRBJ1-5, with 11 nucleotides matching TRBD1. V trimming: 7 bases; J trimming: 4 bases; junction bases outside the gene matches: 9. CDR1 is LNHDA, CDR2 SQIVND, per germline (reference sequence). The CDR3 extends over 16 amino acids. This CDR3 reads CASKRRGQGENQPQHF. CDR3 in DNA: TGTGCCAGTAAAAGGAGGGGACAGGGGGAGAATCAGCCCCAGCATTTT.

The CDR3 coding sequence is TGTGCCAGCACTCTTGCCCGCCGGGGCCCTCGGAACACTGAAGCTTTCTTT. Translating it yields CASTLARRGPRNTEAFF. The chain uses TRBV28 and TRBJ1-1; D might be TRBD1 (5 bases). Trimming removed 7 bases from V and 1 base from J, with 22 bases in between. The germline gives CDR1 MDHEN, CDR2 SYDVKM. The CDR3 is 17 amino acids.

The chain uses TRBV18 and TRBJ2-7, with 8 positions matching TRBD1. The CDR3 covers 14 residues. V trimming: 5 bases; J trimming: 2 bases; junction bases outside the gene matches: 5. Germline V gene lookup returns CDR1 KGHSH and CDR2 LQKENI. CDR3 sequence reads: CASSSWDRPYEQYF. In DNA, the CDR3 is TGTGCCAGCTCATCCTGGGACAGGCCCTACGAGCAGTACTTC.

This clone has more than one count but fewer than ten. The rearrangement links TRBV5-1 to TRBJ2-5; 12 nucleotides agree with TRBD2. Germline V gives CDR1 SGHRS, CDR2 YFSETQ. The CDR3 totals 15 residues. The V and J ends lost 3 bases and 1 base, in that order; junction bases with no gene match: 1. CDR3: CASSSGLAGQETQYF. DNA for the CDR3: TGCGCCAGCAGCTCGGGACTAGCGGGCCAAGAGACCCAGTACTTC.

V and J are TRBV4-3 and TRBJ2-7, with 7 bases matching TRBD1. J was trimmed by 8 bases and V by 0 bases; bases with no gene match: 4. The CDR3 has 13 residues. CDR1 is LGHNA and CDR2 is YSLEER in the germline V gene. Here the CDR3 reads CASSQDGQDKQYF. CDR3 DNA: TGCGCCAGCAGCCAAGATGGACAGGACAAGCAGTACTTC.

This chain uses TRBV6-6 with TRBJ1-5, with D hard to call. Germline lookup yields CDR1 MNHNY and CDR2 SVGAGI (reference sequence). The CDR3 has 12 amino acids. Trimming cost V 1 base and J 11 bases, with 9 bases left between them. The CDR3 nucleotides are TGTGCCAGCAGTTACTGGGCCAGCTCCCAGCATTTT. Amino acid sequence: CASSYWASSQHF.

This chain joins TRBV6-1 and TRBJ2-3; D remains ambiguous. The ends were cut back, 6 bases at V and 2 bases at J, with 6 bases in the middle. CDR1 and CDR2 (germline): MNHNS, SASEGT. This CDR3 comprises 12 residues. The CDR3: CASSTTTDTQYF. The CDR3, as DNA: TGTGCCAGCAGCACCACCACAGATACGCAGTATTTT.

The rearrangement uses TRBV7-9 and TRBJ2-1; 7 bases map to TRBD1. The germline CDR1 and CDR2 sequences are SEHNR and FQNEAQ (reference sequence). This CDR3 is built from 12 residues. The CDR3 here is CLYGTAENEQFF. Here the CDR3 DNA reads TGTTTATACGGGACAGCGGAGAATGAGCAGTTCTTC.

The rearrangement joins TRBV21-1 to TRBJ2-7. TRBV21-1 constitutes a pseudogene. This CDR3 region has 14 residues. The CDR3 coding sequence is TGTGCCAGCAGCAAAGGGGAAGAGGACTACGAGCAGTACTTC. This encodes CASSKGEEDYEQYF.

The CDR3, as DNA: TGTGCCAGTAGGCGCCGGGATGGGGGCCTCTACGAGCAGTACTTC. Its translation: CASRRRDGGLYEQYF. J is TRBJ2-7 and V is TRBV19; tentative D call: TRBD1 (6 bases). With 6 bases removed from V and 3 bases from J, the gap between germline ends came to 18 bases. Germline CDR1 is LNHDA and CDR2 is SQIVND (reference sequence). This CDR3 is built from 15 residues.

The rearrangement uses TRBV6-5 and TRBJ2-7; a possible D gene is TRBD2 (6 bases). The germline CDR1 and CDR2 sequences are MNHEY and SVGAGI. The CDR3 loop spans 13 amino acids. Trimming removed 5 bases from V and 2 bases from J, with 10 bases in between. In nucleotides, the CDR3 is TGTGCCAGCAGTGAGGGACTTACCTACGAGCAGTACTTC. Translation gives CASSEGLTYEQYF.

V and J are TRBV5-1 and TRBJ1-4; unclear D gene. Germline V gives CDR1 SGHRS, CDR2 YFSETQ. The V end was cut by 0 bases, the J end by 5 bases, with 11 bases between. The CDR3 totals 15 residues. In nucleotides, the CDR3 is TGCGCCAGCAGCTTGGGGAGTGTGGGGAATGAAAAACTGTTTTTT. Residues: CASSLGSVGNEKLFF. The full variable domain, its missing parts supplied by reference TRBV5-1 and TRBJ1-4, is KAGVTQTPRYLIKTRGQQVTLSCSPISGHRSVSWYQQTPGQGLQFLFEYFSETQRNKGNFPGRFSGRQFSNSRSEMNVSTLELGDSALYLCASSLGSVGNEKLFFGSGTQLSVL.